The 18 T cell receptor beta chains below come from one sample, sequenced in a study of CD8 T cells in Susac syndrome. Reverse transcription of roughly 0.5 to 1 ug RNA was carried out with random hexamers. One entry per CDR3 protein results from TCRdb running MiXCR on the immunoSEQ multiplex PCR reads. This sample has roughly 200,000 distinct CDR3 sequences, with around 93% found just once. The sequencing input was CD4+ T cells from PBMCs. The source is a human donor with multiple sclerosis.

V and J are TRBV29-1 and TRBJ2-3; 7 positions match TRBD1. This CDR3 contains 15 residues. Germline V gene data show CDR1 as SQVTM and CDR2 as ANQGSEA. V shed 7 bases, J shed 2 bases, and the junction held 12 bases outside the gene matches. The CDR3 here is CSGQGNPIITDTQYF. In nucleotides, the CDR3 is TGCAGCGGACAGGGCAACCCAATCATCACAGATACGCAGTATTTT.

The chain joins TRBV7-3 to TRBJ1-6; D is unresolved. Deletions cut 2 bases from V and 11 bases from J, with 10 bases between. CDR3 length: 13 residues. In germline, CDR1 is SGHTA, CDR2 FQGTGA. This chain's CDR3 is CASSLGSAAPLHF. The CDR3 DNA follows: TGTGCCAGCAGCTTAGGGTCGGCAGCACCCCTCCACTTT.

The V gene is TRBV5-1, the J gene TRBJ2-1, with a tentative D call TRBD1 (6 bases). This CDR3 has 14 amino acids. Germline CDR1 and CDR2: SGHRS and YFSETQ. The ends were cut back, 4 bases at V and 6 bases at J, with 14 bases in the middle. CDR3 protein: CASSTRQASNEQFF. CDR3 coding DNA: TGCGCCAGCAGCACCCGACAGGCCAGCAATGAGCAGTTCTTC.

Turning to this clonotype: The junction does not match germline at one end; this may be a read error. The J gene is TRBJ1-1, the V gene TRBV16; no reliable D call. Germline CDR1 KGHSY, CDR2 FQNENV. This CDR3 comprises 12 residues. CDR3 loop: CASSRADTQAFF. As DNA, the CDR3 is TGTGCCAGCAGCCGGGCAGACACTCAAGCTTTCTTT.

The rearrangement links TRBV30 to TRBJ2-3, with D perhaps TRBD1 (6 bases). The germline V and J ends were trimmed by 0 bases and 4 bases, with 11 bases remaining between them. This CDR3 region has 14 residues. CDR1 and CDR2 (germline): GTSNPN, SVGIG (reference sequence). Here the CDR3 DNA reads TGTGCCTGGAGTGTCCCCAGGGGCCCAGATACGCAGTATTTT. Translation: CAWSVPRGPDTQYF.

The rearrangement links TRBV20-1 to TRBJ2-1; D unresolved. The CDR3 consists of 15 residues. From germline, CDR1 is DFQATT and CDR2 SNEGSKA (reference sequence). Trimming stripped 2 bases from V and 0 bases from J, with 11 bases between. The CDR3 DNA reads as TGCAGTGCTAGACCCTACTATGACTCCTACAATGAGCAGTTCTTC. Protein: CSARPYYDSYNEQFF.

The chain combines TRBV2 with TRBJ2-7; D gene ambiguous. V lost 1 base to trimming and J lost 2 bases, with 9 bases between them. The CDR3 covers 14 residues. CDR1 SNHLY and CDR2 FYNNEI come from the germline V gene. In DNA, the CDR3 is TGTGCCAGCAGTGAAGAGACGCCTCCCTACGAGCAGTACTTC. It specifies CASSEETPPYEQYF.

The chain recombines TRBV5-1 with TRBJ2-3; no definite D call. CDR1 and CDR2 from the germline V gene are SGHRS and YFSETQ. V was shortened by 0 bases and J by 3 bases, with 5 bases between the two germline ends. This CDR3 has 13 amino acids. The CDR3 is CASSLVATDTQYF. DNA of the CDR3: TGCGCCAGCAGCTTGGTGGCAACAGATACGCAGTATTTT.

The V call is TRBV30, the J call TRBJ1-4; unclear D gene. The V gene lost 2 bases and the J gene lost 2 bases, with 6 bases spanning the gap. Germline-derived CDR1 and CDR2 are GTSNPN and SVGIG (reference sequence). The CDR3 is 13 amino acids. CDR3 region: CAWSMGTNEKLFF. CDR3 nucleotides: TGTGCCTGGAGTATGGGGACTAATGAAAAACTGTTTTTT.

The CDR3 coding sequence is TGCAGCGTTGGGCTTCGTCTCCAAGAGACCCAGTACTTC. Protein: CSVGLRLQETQYF. The chain is built from TRBV29-1 and TRBJ2-5; no clear D. The V end was cut by 4 bases, the J end by 1 base, with 10 bases between. The CDR3 consists of 13 residues. Germline V lookup: CDR1 SQVTM, CDR2 ANQGSEA. Full variable domain (remainder filled in from reference TRBV29-1 and TRBJ2-5): SAVISQKPSRDICQRGTSLTIQCQVDSQVTMMFWYRQQPGQSLTLIATANQGSEATYESGFVIDKFPISRPNLTFSTLTVSNMSPEDSSIYLCSVGLRLQETQYFGPGTRLLVL.

The V call is TRBV7-8, the J call TRBJ2-7; D is ambiguous. Germline V gene lookup returns CDR1 SGHVS and CDR2 FQNEAQ. Trimming removed 1 base at V and 0 bases at J, with 10 bases between. This CDR3 has 15 residues. CDR3 bases: TGTGCCAGCAGCTTAGGTTCTTGGAGCTCCTACGAGCAGTACTTC. It is translated as CASSLGSWSSYEQYF.

The rearrangement joins TRBV5-6 to TRBJ2-1, with D unresolved. Germline V CDR1 and CDR2: SGHDT, YYEEEE. The V and J ends lost 0 bases and 5 bases respectively, with 3 bases between them. The CDR3 contains 12 residues. The CDR3 DNA sequence: TGTGCCAGCAGCTTGGGCAACAATGAGCAGTTCTTC. Its translation is CASSLGNNEQFF.

The rearrangement uses TRBV27 and TRBJ2-5; no firm D call. The CDR3 loop spans 13 amino acids. Germline-derived CDR1 and CDR2 are MNHEY and SMNVEV (reference sequence). Trimming removed 8 bases at V and 5 bases at J, with 15 bases between. Written as DNA, the CDR3 is TGTGCCAGCGTTTTAGGAGTTGGGGAGACCCAGTACTTC. Amino acids: CASVLGVGETQYF.

The chain couples TRBV3-1 to TRBJ1-1; possibly TRBD1 for D (5 bases). Germline lookup yields CDR1 LGHDT and CDR2 YNNKEL (reference sequence). V was trimmed by 0 bases and J by 0 bases, leaving 8 bases between them. The CDR3 has 15 amino acids. CDR3 sequence: CASSQDQGMNTEAFF. CDR3 sequence (DNA): TGTGCCAGCAGCCAAGATCAGGGCATGAACACTGAAGCTTTCTTT.

The chain combines TRBV12-3 or TRBV12-4 with TRBJ2-5; possible D gene TRBD2, 5 bases. This CDR3 is 14 amino acids long. Trimming removed 3 bases from V and 4 bases from J, with 12 bases in between. The CDR3 DNA reads TGTGCCAGCAGTTTCCGGGATTTTGGAGAGACCCAGTACTTC. Protein product: CASSFRDFGETQYF.

The J gene is TRBJ2-3, the V gene TRBV14; D not resolved. The CDR3 runs to 14 residues. Between the trimmed V and J ends, which lost 0 bases and 4 bases, there was a span of 8 bases. Germline V gene data show CDR1 as SGHDN and CDR2 as FVKESK. CDR3 nucleotide sequence: TGTGCCAGCAGCCAAGATTTGACTCCAGATACGCAGTATTTT. Its protein product is CASSQDLTPDTQYF.

J is TRBJ2-3 and V is TRBV9; 8 bases map to TRBD2. The germline V gene has CDR1 SGDLS and CDR2 YYNGEE. Trimming removed 0 bases from V and 6 bases from J; junction bases left unmatched: 9. This CDR3 spans 16 amino acids. CDR3 region: CASSVGSGADMDTQYF. CDR3 bases: TGTGCCAGCAGCGTAGGTAGCGGGGCTGACATGGATACGCAGTATTTT.

V gene TRBV29-1 combines with J gene TRBJ1-1, with TRBD1 matching over 8 bases. Germline V lookup: CDR1 SQVTM, CDR2 ANQGSEA. This CDR3 has 13 amino acids. V shed 4 bases, J shed 3 bases, and the junction held 4 bases outside the gene matches. This chain's CDR3 is CSVAKDRDTEAFF. The CDR3 DNA is TGCAGCGTTGCCAAGGACAGGGACACTGAAGCTTTCTTT.